The 16 T cell receptor beta chains given below trace back to one sample, sequenced in a study of CD8 T cells in ankylosing spondylitis listed by TCRdb under 2017. Libraries were built with 5' RACE. The reads were generated on an Illumina HiSeq 2500. TCRdb's own reprocessing of the public reads used fastp at Q25 and MiXCR and kept productive beta chains. Each CDR3 protein appears once, grouped with its most common genes and DNA. The sample table holds about 260,000 distinct CDR3 sequences, of which about 20% were seen once. Clones ranked in the top ten supply roughly 7.3% of the sample. Material for sequencing was blood, either unsorted or a sorted T cell fraction (not recorded which). Receptors originate from a male donor with ankylosing spondylitis or in good health (not recorded which).

This clonotype was detected only a few times. The chain has TRBV3-1 and TRBJ2-2, with 7 bases matching TRBD1. This CDR3 contains 15 residues. V dropped 5 bases and J dropped 2; count of bases not matched to a gene: 5. The germline V gene encodes CDR1 LGHDT and CDR2 YNNKEL (reference sequence). The CDR3: CASSGTERNTGELFF. As DNA, the CDR3 is TGTGCCAGCAGCGGGACAGAAAGAAACACCGGGGAGCTGTTTTTT.

This clonotype showed up many times. The chain employs TRBV5-1 and TRBJ2-1; D may correspond to TRBD1 or TRBD2 (5 bases each). The CDR3 has 16 residues. Per germline, CDR1 SGHRS and CDR2 YFSETQ. V lost 0 bases and J 7 bases, leaving 17 bases between the germline ends. CDR3 in amino acids: CASSLASGLAGNEQFF. CDR3 DNA sequence: TGCGCCAGCAGCTTGGCTTCAGGGCTAGCAGGGAATGAGCAGTTCTTC.

V usage is TRBV20-1 and J usage is TRBJ1-1; D is undetermined. V lost 0 bases to trimming and J lost 0 bases, with 8 bases between them. The germline CDR1 and CDR2 sequences are DFQATT and SNEGSKA (reference sequence). This CDR3 has 14 amino acids. CDR3 bases: TGCAGTGCTAGAGATCGCACCGTGAACACTGAAGCTTTCTTT. Its translation is CSARDRTVNTEAFF.

The table lists this clonotype with a few counts. V usage is TRBV7-8 and J usage is TRBJ2-7; D possibly corresponds to TRBD2 (6 bases). This CDR3 has 15 amino acids. Germline CDR1 SGHVS, CDR2 FQNEAQ. With 0 bases removed from V and 3 bases from J, the gap between germline ends came to 12 bases. CDR3: CASSLARDLHYEQYV. CDR3 DNA: TGTGCCAGCAGCTTAGCGAGGGACTTGCACTACGAGCAGTACGTC.

V and J are TRBV3-1 and TRBJ1-2; no clear D gene. V lost 4 bases and J lost 12, with 18 bases in between. CDR3 length: 13 residues. Per germline, CDR1 LGHDT and CDR2 YNNKEL (reference sequence). CDR3 protein: CASSPHGQGQDTF. For the CDR3, the DNA is TGTGCCAGCAGCCCTCACGGCCAAGGGCAAGACACCTTC.

V usage is TRBV18 and J usage is TRBJ2-3; D is unresolved. Germline V gene sequence: CDR1 KGHSH, CDR2 LQKENI. The CDR3 length is 15 residues. The V gene lost 3 bases and the J gene lost 2 bases, with 12 bases spanning the gap. CDR3: CASSPRNFPTDTQYF. The CDR3 coding sequence is TGTGCCAGCTCACCCCGCAATTTTCCCACAGATACGCAGTATTTT.

At least ten counts were recorded for this clonotype. This chain uses TRBV11-2 with TRBJ2-2; D is possibly TRBD2 (5 bases). The CDR3 has 14 residues. Trimming took off 5 bases at V and 5 bases at J, with 12 bases between the two ends. Germline V gene data show CDR1 as SGHAT and CDR2 as FQNNGV. CDR3 in amino acids: CASSPYRETGELFF. For the CDR3, the DNA is TGTGCCAGCAGCCCCTACCGGGAAACCGGGGAGCTGTTTTTT.

This clonotype was detected ten times or more. The chain employs TRBV5-1 and TRBJ2-1, with D perhaps given as TRBD1 or TRBD2 (5 bases each). CDR3 length: 15 residues. Germline-derived CDR1 and CDR2 are SGHRS and YFSETQ. Trimming pared 1 base from V and 6 bases from J, leaving 14 bases between. Here the CDR3 reads CASSLTGPTINEQFF. The CDR3 DNA sequence: TGCGCCAGCAGCTTGACGGGACCGACGATCAATGAGCAGTTCTTC.

This clonotype was seen at least ten times. The CDR3 DNA reads TGTGCCAGCTCACGGACCCTGGGGACAGATACGCAGTATTTT. Translated: CASSRTLGTDTQYF. The J gene is TRBJ2-3, the V gene TRBV18; no definite D call. CDR1 KGHSH and CDR2 LQKENI come from the germline V gene. The CDR3 extends over 14 amino acids. Trimming took off 4 bases at V and 3 bases at J, with 11 bases between the two ends. Based on the CDR3 plus reference TRBV18 and TRBJ2-3, the full variable domain is NAGVMQNPRHLVRRRGQEARLRCSPMKGHSHVYWYRQLPEEGLKFMVYLQKENIIDESGMPKERFSAEFPKEGPSILRIQQVVRGDSAAYFCASSRTLGTDTQYFGPGTRLTVL.

This clonotype was detected ten times or more. This rearrangement joins TRBV29-1 to TRBJ1-1, with a weak D call TRBD1 (6 bases). The germline gives CDR1 SQVTM, CDR2 ANQGSEA. The CDR3 sequence is 13 residues long. Trimming took 2 bases from V and 4 from J, leaving 11 bases between them. The CDR3 protein is CSVETGWATEAFF. CDR3 nucleotides: TGCAGCGTTGAAACAGGGTGGGCCACTGAAGCTTTCTTT.

This clonotype has more than one count but fewer than ten. The chain joins TRBV3-1 to TRBJ2-7, with D possibly being TRBD2 (5 bases). CDR1 is LGHDT, CDR2 YNNKEL, per germline (reference sequence). Trimming stripped 0 bases from V and 3 bases from J, with 12 bases between. CDR3 length: 15 amino acids. The CDR3 reads CASSQEHGLDYEQYV. In nucleotides, the CDR3 is TGTGCCAGCAGCCAAGAACACGGACTGGACTACGAGCAGTACGTC.

The sample holds a few counts of this clonotype. The chain is built from TRBV29-1 and TRBJ2-6; D might be TRBD2 (5 bases). Germline CDR1 reads SQVTM; CDR2 reads ANQGSEA. The CDR3 has 18 residues. V lost 1 base and J lost 1, with 17 bases in between. The CDR3 DNA reads TGCAGCGTTGAAGGCGGGTCCAAGACCTTTTCTGGGGCCAACGTCCTGACTTTC. As protein: CSVEGGSKTFSGANVLTF. The complete variable domain, with remaining parts taken from reference TRBV29-1 and TRBJ2-6, reads SAVISQKPSRDICQRGTSLTIQCQVDSQVTMMFWYRQQPGQSLTLIATANQGSEATYESGFVIDKFPISRPNLTFSTLTVSNMSPEDSSIYLCSVEGGSKTFSGANVLTFGAGSRLTVL.

This clonotype was seen ten or more times. The J gene is TRBJ1-3, the V gene TRBV12-3 or TRBV12-4, with a possible D match to TRBD1 (5 bases). The CDR3 totals 17 residues. Between the trimmed V and J ends, which lost 4 bases and 0 bases, there was a span of 16 bases. Here the CDR3 DNA reads TGTGCCAGCAGTTCCCCAAGGACAAGTCCCTCTGGAAACACCATATATTTT. Amino acid sequence: CASSSPRTSPSGNTIYF.

This clonotype was detected ten times or more. The V gene is TRBV7-3, the J gene TRBJ2-1; D is perhaps TRBD1 (7 bases). Trimming cost V 5 bases and J 9 bases, with 20 bases left between them. The germline V gene has CDR1 SGHTA and CDR2 FQGTGA. The CDR3 totals 15 residues. CDR3 protein: CASSARQGGLTEQFF. For the CDR3, the DNA is TGTGCCAGCAGCGCCCGACAGGGAGGCCTCACTGAGCAGTTCTTC.

The sample holds one count of this clonotype. This chain links TRBV3-1 with TRBJ2-7, with D possibly being TRBD2 (6 bases). The CDR3 covers 16 residues. With 1 base removed from V and 6 bases from J, the gap between germline ends came to 19 bases. The germline V gene has CDR1 LGHDT and CDR2 YNNKEL (reference sequence). The CDR3 loop reads CASSQGGSGDPLEQYV. CDR3 coding DNA: TGTGCCAGCAGCCAAGGGGGTAGCGGAGACCCCCTCGAGCAGTACGTC.

The chain carries TRBV2 and TRBJ1-1; D is uncertain. The CDR3 loop spans 12 amino acids. Germline V gene lookup returns CDR1 SNHLY and CDR2 FYNNEI. V gave up 7 bases and J gave up 5 bases, with 11 bases separating them. The CDR3 spells CASTRGNTEAFF. Written as DNA, the CDR3 is TGTGCCAGCACTAGAGGGAATACTGAAGCTTTCTTT.